These T cell receptor beta chains were read from a single sample in a study of human T cells and chemical hapten exposure. TCRdb re-derived calls from the RACE reads in MiXCR, one entry per CDR3 protein. Among around 130,000 distinct CDR3 sequences, around 8.2% were seen once, and the ten largest hold 1.5% to 2%. The sample consisted of whole blood. These receptors came from a male donor in good health. Some clones in this sample may be carry-over from other donors' samples. Both conserved end residues are part of each CDR3. The D gene is left open where the match is weak. Some rows have no size entry. The others give once, few or many, or a class for an expanded clone.

J gene | clone size | D gene | V gene | CDR3 protein | CDR3 DNA
TRBJ2-3 | NA | TRBD2 | TRBV20-1 | CSAHAGGGAFLRDTQYF | TGCAGTGCGCACGCAGGCGGGGGGGCCTTTTTGCGAGATACGCAGTATTTT
TRBJ2-1 | NA | NA | TRBV12-3/TRBV12-4 | CASSSTGTENNEQFF | TGTGCCAGCAGCTCCACCGGGACGGAGAACAATGAGCAGTTCTTC
TRBJ2-7 | NA | NA | TRBV4-3 | CASSQEDRETYEQYF | TGCGCCAGCAGCCAAGAGGACCGGGAGACCTACGAGCAGTACTTC
TRBJ2-1 | many | NA | TRBV6-5 | CASSYRGGIGNEQFF | TGTGCCAGCAGTTACCGTGGCGGGATAGGGAATGAGCAGTTCTTC
TRBJ2-2 | NA | NA | TRBV7-6 | CASSLYSSANTGELFF | TGTGCCAGCAGCTTATATTCGTCCGCGAACACCGGGGAGCTGTTTTTT
TRBJ2-1 | NA | TRBD2 | TRBV5-5 | CASSLLAGKYNEQFF | TGTGCCAGCAGCTTACTAGCGGGGAAGTACAATGAGCAGTTCTTC
TRBJ2-5 | few | NA | TRBV5-6 | CASSLAQRQETQYF | TGTGCCAGCAGCTTGGCTCAGAGACAAGAGACCCAGTACTTC
TRBJ1-6 | NA | NA | TRBV7-3 | CASSEGGGGAPLHF | TGTGCCAGCAGCGAGGGAGGGGGGGGGGCACCCCTCCACTTT
TRBJ1-6 | many | TRBD1 | TRBV6-5 | CASSYSIGGQGRSYNSPLHF | TGTGCCAGCAGTTACTCGATCGGTGGACAGGGAAGGTCCTATAATTCACCCCTCCACTTT
TRBJ1-2 | NA | TRBD1 | TRBV27 | CASSTQTGENGYTF | TGTGCCAGCAGTACCCAGACAGGGGAGAATGGCTACACCTTC
TRBJ2-7 | few | TRBD2 | TRBV27 | CASSLYLAATYEQYF | TGTGCCAGCAGTTTATATCTAGCGGCTACCTACGAGCAGTACTTC
TRBJ2-1 | NA | TRBD1 | TRBV5-1 | CASSSPGQGGNEQFF | TGCGCCAGCAGCTCACCGGGACAGGGAGGCAATGAGCAGTTCTTC
TRBJ2-7 | few | TRBD1 | TRBV6-2/TRBV6-3 | CASSYSTGQGKVGTYEQYF | TGTGCCAGCAGTTACTCGACCGGACAGGGGAAGGTAGGGACCTACGAGCAGTACTTC
TRBJ2-7 | NA | NA | TRBV11-2 | CASSLVGPLDEQYF | TGTGCCAGCAGCTTAGTAGGGCCCCTCGACGAGCAGTACTTC
TRBJ2-5 | few | TRBD1 | TRBV7-2 | CASSPQPGQGVGETQYF | TGTGCCAGCAGCCCCCAACCGGGACAGGGGGTTGGAGAGACCCAGTACTTC
TRBJ1-6 | few | TRBD1 | TRBV5-6 | CASSLKGTVNNSPLHF | TGTGCCAGCAGCTTAAAGGGGACAGTTAATAATTCACCCCTCCACTTT
TRBJ2-7 | NA | TRBD1 | TRBV19 | CASSDRGASYEQYF | TGTGCCAGTTCCGACAGGGGAGCCTCCTACGAGCAGTACTTC
TRBJ1-2 | many | NA | TRBV25-1 | CASSEAGFYGYTF | TGTGCCAGCAGTGAGGCAGGATTCTATGGCTACACCTTC
TRBJ1-5 | few | TRBD1 | TRBV28 | CASSLGLTGGLRQPQHF | TGTGCCAGCAGTTTAGGATTGACAGGGGGCCTCAGACAGCCCCAGCATTTT
TRBJ1-5 | NA | NA | TRBV20-1 | CSAGRSNQPQHF | TGCAGTGCTGGCAGAAGCAATCAGCCCCAGCATTTT
TRBJ2-7 | NA | NA | TRBV7-9 | CASTLLGSSYEQYF | TGTGCCAGCACCTTACTCGGAAGCTCCTACGAGCAGTACTTC
TRBJ2-7 | NA | TRBD1 | TRBV7-6 | CASSLSQGDYEQYF | TGTGCCAGCAGCTTATCCCAGGGGGACTACGAGCAGTACTTC
TRBJ1-5 | many | TRBD1 | TRBV19 | CASSLPGGRRQPQHF | TGTGCCAGTAGTCTCCCAGGGGGGAGAAGGCAGCCCCAGCATTTT
TRBJ2-7 | NA | TRBD1 | TRBV6-1 | CASSEGGTGGYEQYF | TGTGCCAGCAGTGAAGGGGGGACAGGGGGCTACGAGCAGTACTTC
TRBJ2-1 | NA | TRBD2 | TRBV6-1 | CASSEARYKAGGRDEQFF | TGTGCCAGCAGTGAAGCAAGGTACAAAGCGGGAGGGCGAGATGAGCAGTTCTTC
TRBJ2-3 | few | NA | TRBV7-2 | CASSSSQRSTDTQYF | TGTGCCAGCAGCTCCTCCCAGCGGAGCACAGATACGCAGTATTTT
TRBJ1-2 | NA | NA | TRBV19 | CASSISWGGGYTF | TGTGCCAGTAGTATCTCCTGGGGTGGAGGCTACACCTTC
TRBJ2-1 | NA | NA | TRBV29-1 | CSVEEAASNEQFF | TGCAGCGTTGAAGAGGCGGCTAGCAATGAGCAGTTCTTC
TRBJ2-7 | few | TRBD1 | TRBV25-1 | CASSETGDREQYF | TGTGCCAGCAGTGAGACAGGGGATAGGGAGCAGTACTTC
TRBJ2-2 | many | NA | TRBV5-6 | CASSFRENTGELFF | TGTGCCAGCAGCTTCCGGGAAAACACCGGGGAGCTGTTTTTT
TRBJ2-5 | many | NA | TRBV5-1 | CASSTQSGYQETQYF | TGCGCCAGCAGCACCCAGTCAGGGTACCAAGAGACCCAGTACTTC
TRBJ2-7 | few | NA | TRBV7-2 | CASSFPRRNYEQYF | TGTGCCAGCAGCTTCCCAAGACGGAACTACGAGCAGTACTTC
TRBJ2-1 | NA | TRBD2 | TRBV10-3 | CAISVVAGLGDEQFF | TGTGCCATCAGTGTAGTAGCGGGCTTGGGGGATGAGCAGTTCTTC
TRBJ2-6 | few | NA | TRBV12-3/TRBV12-4 | CASSPGGAWANVLTF | TGTGCCAGCAGCCCTGGGGGGGCCTGGGCCAACGTCCTGACTTTC
TRBJ1-6 | many | NA | TRBV20-1 | CSARGAGPRTPLHF | TGCAGTGCTAGAGGGGCAGGACCCCGGACACCCCTCCACTTT
TRBJ2-7 | NA | NA | TRBV5-4 | CASSLGRGNDEQYF | TGTGCCAGCAGCTTAGGTCGGGGGAACGACGAGCAGTACTTC
TRBJ1-1 | many | NA | TRBV7-9 | CASSLAGPHENTEAFF | TGTGCCAGCAGCTTAGCAGGCCCACACGAGAACACTGAAGCTTTCTTT
TRBJ2-1 | many | NA | TRBV25-1 | CASSPRVSRDEQFF | TGTGCCAGCAGTCCTAGGGTATCACGCGATGAGCAGTTCTTC
TRBJ2-7 | few | TRBD1 | TRBV27 | CASSLGTGVYEQYF | TGTGCCAGCAGTTTGGGGACAGGGGTCTACGAGCAGTACTTC
TRBJ2-7 | few | NA | TRBV4-3 | CASSQDRTGEQYF | TGCGCCAGCAGCCAAGATCGTACAGGGGAGCAGTACTTC
TRBJ2-5 | NA | TRBD2 | TRBV2 | CASSERSGRAKTRYF | TGTGCCAGCAGTGAAAGGAGCGGGAGGGCTAAGACCCGGTACTTC
TRBJ2-3 | few | TRBD1 | TRBV7-9 | CASSTRTGGSDTQYF | TGTGCCAGCAGCACTCGGACAGGGGGTTCAGATACGCAGTATTTT
TRBJ2-1 | NA | NA | TRBV6-5 | CATGGSGDNEQFF | TGTGCCACTGGGGGCTCAGGGGACAATGAGCAGTTCTTC
TRBJ1-1 | many | NA | TRBV11-2 | CASAWGATEAFF | TGTGCCAGCGCGTGGGGGGCCACTGAAGCTTTCTTT
TRBJ1-4 | NA | NA | TRBV7-8 | CASSLRQINEKLFF | TGTGCCAGCAGCTTACGACAGATTAATGAAAAACTGTTTTTT
TRBJ2-5 | few | NA | TRBV20-1 | CSALAPLGRAVETQYF | TGCAGTGCTTTAGCCCCCCTTGGCAGGGCAGTTGAGACCCAGTACTTC
TRBJ2-5 | many | NA | TRBV12-3/TRBV12-4 | CASSFEGWEETQYF | TGTGCCAGCAGTTTCGAGGGGTGGGAAGAGACCCAGTACTTC
TRBJ2-7 | NA | NA | TRBV5-6 | CASSFPSQSREQYF | TGTGCCAGCAGCTTTCCCAGTCAATCTCGGGAGCAGTACTTC
TRBJ2-2 | few | TRBD2 | TRBV6-2/TRBV6-3 | CASSSGGVSTGELFF | TGTGCCAGCAGTTCGGGGGGGGTGAGCACCGGGGAGCTGTTTTTT
TRBJ1-1 | many | NA | TRBV5-4 | CASSARQAYGAFF | TGTGCCAGCAGCGCCCGACAGGCCTATGGAGCTTTCTTT
TRBJ1-1 | many | NA | TRBV18 | CASSPQGDTEAFF | TGTGCCAGCTCACCACAGGGGGACACTGAAGCTTTCTTT
TRBJ2-4 | many | NA | TRBV6-5 | CASRGLPKNIQYF | TGTGCCAGTCGTGGTTTACCCAAAAACATTCAGTACTTC
TRBJ2-4 | NA | NA | TRBV6-1 | CASSVRQGAGRVF | TGTGCCAGCAGTGTTCGGCAGGGGGCGGGGAGGGTCTTC
TRBJ1-4 | many | TRBD1 | TRBV18 | CASSPPDRGYGKLFF | TGTGCCAGCTCACCACCGGACAGGGGGTATGGAAAACTGTTTTTT
TRBJ2-2 | many | NA | TRBV2 | CASSAGANTGELFF | TGTGCCAGCAGTGCAGGGGCGAACACCGGGGAGCTGTTTTTT